The rows below give T cell receptor beta chains drawn from one sample of a study of blood T cell repertoires in COVID-19. Assay used: immunoSEQ multiplex PCR; TCRdb lists only in-frame clones, some missing. The sample comprises about 170,000 clones, around four fifths of which are singletons, and roughly 19% rests with the top ten. Sequencing input: peripheral blood. The receptor set was obtained from a woman in her seventies who had recovered from COVID-19. Both conserved end residues are part of each CDR3. Each record gives: D gene, V gene, J gene, clone size, CDR3 DNA, CDR3 protein. D genes are given only for firm matches. The size entry is marked missing in some rows and otherwise reads once, few, many or a size class.

>.|TRBV30|TRBJ2-5|.
TGTGCCTGGAGTGCCCTGGGCCCGACCCAGTACTTC
CAWSALGPTQYF
>.|TRBV7-2|TRBJ1-1|.
TGTGCCAGCAGCCCTCCGGGACACCGAACTGATCCCACTGTTGAAGCTTTCTTT
CASSPPGHRTDPTVEAFF
>TRBD1|TRBV5-1|TRBJ1-4|once
TGCGCCAGCAGCACCAAACAGGGGGGGGATGAAAAACTGTTTTTT
CASSTKQGGDEKLFF
>.|TRBV3-1/TRBV3-2|TRBJ2-1|.
TGTGCCAGCAGCCGGGGGAGGAGCTCCTACAATGAGCAGTTCTTC
CASSRGRSSYNEQFF
>.|TRBV13|TRBJ2-5|.
TGTGCCAGCAGCCTTCGCAGGACCCAGTACTTC
CASSLRRTQYF
>TRBD2|TRBV10-2|TRBJ2-5|.
TGCGCCAGCAGTGAGTTGCTAGCGGGGGGGCTGGAGACCCAGTACTTC
CASSELLAGGLETQYF
>.|TRBV28|TRBJ1-2|.
TGTGCCAGCAGTGCCCAGGCTAACTATGGCTACACCTTC
CASSAQANYGYTF
>.|TRBV7-2|TRBJ2-5|.
TGTGCCAGCAGCTCGCTAAACCAAGAGACCCAGTACTTC
CASSSLNQETQYF
>.|TRBV7-3|TRBJ2-6|few
TGTGCCAGCAGCACAGCAGGGCTGGGGGCCAACGTCCTGACTTTC
CASSTAGLGANVLTF
>.|TRBV5-1|TRBJ2-7|.
TGCGCCAGCAGCCTTCGGGGGGAGCAGTACTTC
CASSLRGEQYF
>TRBD1|TRBV5-1|TRBJ1-1|once
TGCGCCAGCAGCTTGTGGGTGAACAGGGGGCTAAGGACTGAAGCTTTCTTT
CASSLWVNRGLRTEAFF
>TRBD1|TRBV20-1|TRBJ2-3|.
TGCAGTGCTAGTGCCTTGGGACAGGGGGGCCGGGATACGCAGTATTTT
CSASALGQGGRDTQYF
>.|TRBV6-5|TRBJ2-1|.
TGTGCCAGCAGTCCCCCGGTGAATGAGCAGTTCTTC
CASSPPVNEQFF
>.|TRBV11-2|TRBJ1-6|.
TGTGCCAGCAGTGGGGGGAGCAATCTAGATTCACCCCTCCACTTT
CASSGGSNLDSPLHF
>.|TRBV12-3/TRBV12-4|TRBJ1-1|.
TGTGCCAGCAGTTTGAATTTGCGAGAAGCTTTCTTT
CASSLNLREAFF
>.|TRBV7-9|TRBJ1-1|.
TGTGCCAGCAGCACCACAGGGAACACTGAAGCTTTCTTT
CASSTTGNTEAFF
>.|TRBV18|TRBJ2-7|.
TGTGCCAGCTCACCGGCGGGCCACTACGAGCAGTACTTC
CASSPAGHYEQYF
>.|TRBV6-5|TRBJ2-5|.
TGTGCCAGCAGTCGCCCCCCGGGGGGCATGGAGACCCAGTACTTC
CASSRPPGGMETQYF
>TRBD1|TRBV20-1|TRBJ1-1|.
TGCAGTGCTAGTGGAGGGACAGGGGCCACTGAAGCTTTCTTT
CSASGGTGATEAFF
>.|TRBV5-1|TRBJ1-2|.
TGCGCCAGCAGCTTGGCCGGGGGGGGTCCCTATGGCTACACCTTC
CASSLAGGGPYGYTF
>TRBD2|TRBV5-1|TRBJ2-3|.
TGCGCCAGCAGCTTGGGGACACTAGCGGGGGGAACCACAGATACGCAGTATTTT
CASSLGTLAGGTTDTQYF
>.|TRBV4-2|TRBJ1-2|once
TGTGCCAGCAGCCCCCTGGGGGCAGCTAACTATGGCTACACCTTC
CASSPLGAANYGYTF
>.|TRBV5-5|TRBJ2-1|.
TGTGCCAGCAGCTTACTCGGGACTTTCGAGCAGTTCTTC
CASSLLGTFEQFF
>.|TRBV5-1|TRBJ2-1|.
TGCGCCAGCAGACAGGAGGGGCCTTACAATGAGCAGTTCTTC
CASRQEGPYNEQFF
>.|TRBV5-1|TRBJ2-7|.
TGCGCCCGCAGCGGGGGGGGGACAGGGTCCCCTGCAACCTACGAGCAGTACTTC
CARSGGGTGSPATYEQYF
>TRBD2|TRBV7-9|TRBJ2-7|once
TGTGCCAGCAGCCCGCGGACTAGCGGGAGTGCCTACGAGCAGTACTTC
CASSPRTSGSAYEQYF
>TRBD2|TRBV25-1|TRBJ2-7|few
TGTGCCAGCAGTGAATACAACCCGCGCGGGGGGATACCGTTCCAGTACTTC
CASSEYNPRGGIPFQYF
>TRBD1|TRBV29-1|TRBJ1-2|.
TGCAGCGTTGAAGATCAGGTGACAGGGTCTCCCTATGGCTACACCTTC
CSVEDQVTGSPYGYTF
>.|TRBV27|TRBJ1-1|.
TGTGCCAGCAGTTTAGGCGGGTTGAACACTGAAGCTTTCTTT
CASSLGGLNTEAFF
>.|TRBV7-3|TRBJ2-5|.
TGTGCCAGCAGCTTAAGCCCAGGGTTGGGGGAGACCCAGTACTTC
CASSLSPGLGETQYF
>.|TRBV6-5|TRBJ2-7|.
TGTGCCAGCAGTTACGATTCGGGGGTGGGCGAGCAGTACTTC
CASSYDSGVGEQYF
>.|TRBV30|TRBJ2-5|few
TGTGCCTGGAGTCTACGGAGGCTGCACCCTCTGGGGGAGACCCAGTACTTC
CAWSLRRLHPLGETQYF
>.|TRBV4-3|TRBJ2-1|.
TGCGCCAGCAGCCAGTGGGGGGTGGGTATAGGCAATGAGCAGTTCTTC
CASSQWGVGIGNEQFF
>.|TRBV4-1|TRBJ1-2|.
TGCGCCAGCAGCCAAGGCCGGGATACTAACTATGGCTACACCTTC
CASSQGRDTNYGYTF
>.|TRBV6-6|TRBJ2-1|.
TGTGCCAGTACTACAGGGAACTACAATGAGCAGTTCTTC
CASTTGNYNEQFF
>.|TRBV5-5|TRBJ1-1|.
TGTGCCAGCAGCCTAGTGACGGCGAACACTGAAGCTTTCTTT
CASSLVTANTEAFF
>.|TRBV11-1|TRBJ2-7|.
TGTGCCAGCAGCTTACTGGGGACAAGCAACTCCTACGAGCAGTACTTC
CASSLLGTSNSYEQYF
>.|TRBV2|TRBJ2-6|.
TGTGCCAGAACCCGGGTGAACTCTGGGGCCAACGTCCTGACTTTC
CARTRVNSGANVLTF
>.|TRBV3-1/TRBV3-2|TRBJ1-6|.
TGTGCCAGCAGGGGCCCCGGTTCACCCCTCCACTTT
CASRGPGSPLHF
>TRBD1|TRBV9|TRBJ2-1|once
TGTGCCAGCAGCGTAGGGACAGGGGAAGGTGAGCAGTTCTTC
CASSVGTGEGEQFF
>.|TRBV5-1|TRBJ2-2|.
TGCGCCAGCAGCACCCCGACGGGGACCGGGGAGCTGTTTTTT
CASSTPTGTGELFF
>.|TRBV5-1|TRBJ2-2|.
TGCGCCAGCAGCTCGGAGGCTAGTAACACCGGGGAGCTGTTTTTT
CASSSEASNTGELFF
>TRBD2|TRBV6-2/TRBV6-3|TRBJ2-2|.
TGTGCCAGCAGTACTAGCGGACCCGTGTTGAACACCGGGGAGCTGTTTTTT
CASSTSGPVLNTGELFF
>TRBD2|TRBV7-3|TRBJ2-7|.
TGTGCCAGCAGCCCCCGGACTAGCGGGCTCGACGAGCAGTACTTC
CASSPRTSGLDEQYF
>.|TRBV6-1|TRBJ1-2|.
TGTGCCAGCAGTGAACCCGATGGATATCTCCGGGGCTATGGCTACACCTTC
CASSEPDGYLRGYGYTF
>TRBD2|TRBV30|TRBJ2-3|.
TGTGCCTGGAGCGGGAGCCTAGCGGCCACAGATACGCAGTATTTT
CAWSGSLAATDTQYF
>TRBD2|TRBV7-9|TRBJ2-5|.
TGTGCCAGCACCCTGGGGCGGGAGAGGGGAGAGACCCAGTACTTC
CASTLGRERGETQYF
>.|TRBV5-1|TRBJ2-3|.
TGCGCCAGCAGCGGGGGCTCCATAGGGGCAGATACGCAGTATTTT
CASSGGSIGADTQYF
>TRBD2|TRBV6-5|TRBJ2-3|.
TGTGCCAGCAGACGGACTAGCGGGAGGACGGATACGCAGTATTTT
CASRRTSGRTDTQYF